This TCR beta chain stems from a study of cytomegalovirus exposure and HLA in healthy donors. The study's findings and limits: Earlier analysis yielded a pattern in which most TCR beta V segments were productive about 90% or about 30% of the time.

Germline CDR1 and CDR2: LNHDA and SQIVND (reference sequence). This CDR3 contains 13 residues. V lost 10 bases and J lost 5, with 17 bases in between. The PCR made use of 60 Vbeta and 13 Jbeta primers. Clones were read by immunoSEQ multiplex PCR, and TCRdb kept only the in-frame ones, dropping some. The sample consists of some 140,000 clones, roughly 83% of them appearing once. In regard to this clone: Its specificity is not known.

This chain uses TRBV19 with TRBJ1-2; no firm D call. This TCR derives from a female donor in good health and CMV-seronegative. The sequencing input was PBMCs. The CDR3 DNA is TGTGCCACCACAGCCATTCGCGGGTATGGCTACACCTTC. Protein: CATTAIRGYGYTF.